This paragraph covers one TCR beta chain sequence. The sorted Tregs were CD4+CD25+CD127-/low cells. Germline V lookup: CDR1 DFQATT, CDR2 SNEGSKA (reference sequence). Trimming took 1 base from V and 8 from J, leaving 17 bases between them. The CDR3 totals 15 residues. TCRdb re-called the 5' RACE reads with MiXCR, one entry per CDR3 protein. The table includes 10,000 or so distinct CDR3 sequences, about a third detected once. The chain recombines TRBV20-1 with TRBJ1-4; the D gene is possibly TRBD1 (5 bases). The source of this sequence is a female donor with breast cancer. The sequenced material came from Tregs sorted from blood. This CDR3 is CSARGSRRVGEKLFF. In DNA form, the CDR3 reads TGCAGTGCTAGAGGATCGCGCAGGGTTGGAGAAAAACTGTTTTTT.